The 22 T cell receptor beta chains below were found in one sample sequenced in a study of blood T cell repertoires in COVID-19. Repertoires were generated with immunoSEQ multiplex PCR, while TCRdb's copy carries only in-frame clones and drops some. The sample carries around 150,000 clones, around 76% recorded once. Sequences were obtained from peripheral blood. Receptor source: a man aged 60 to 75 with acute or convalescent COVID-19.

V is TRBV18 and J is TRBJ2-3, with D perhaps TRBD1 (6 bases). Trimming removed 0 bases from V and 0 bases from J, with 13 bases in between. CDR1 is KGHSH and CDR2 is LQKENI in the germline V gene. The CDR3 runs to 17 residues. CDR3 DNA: TGTGCCAGCTCACCACCTATTACAGGGCCTAGCACAGATACGCAGTATTTT. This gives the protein CASSPPITGPSTDTQYF.

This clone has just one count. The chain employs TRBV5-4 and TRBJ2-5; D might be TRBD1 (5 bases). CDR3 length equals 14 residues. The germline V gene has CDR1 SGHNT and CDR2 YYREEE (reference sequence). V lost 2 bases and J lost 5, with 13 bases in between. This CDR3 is CASSFPGAGETQYF. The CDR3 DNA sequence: TGTGCCAGCAGCTTCCCAGGAGCAGGGGAGACCCAGTACTTC.

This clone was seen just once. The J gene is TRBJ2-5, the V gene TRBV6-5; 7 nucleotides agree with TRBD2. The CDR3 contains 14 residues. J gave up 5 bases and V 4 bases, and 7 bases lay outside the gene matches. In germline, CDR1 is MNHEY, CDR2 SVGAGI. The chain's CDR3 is CASSLAGRRETQYF. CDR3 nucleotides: TGTGCCAGCAGTTTAGCGGGTAGGAGGGAGACCCAGTACTTC.

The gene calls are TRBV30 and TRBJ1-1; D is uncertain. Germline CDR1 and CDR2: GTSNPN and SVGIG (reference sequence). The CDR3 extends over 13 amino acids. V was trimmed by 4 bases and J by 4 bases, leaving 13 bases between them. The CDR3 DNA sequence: TGTGCCTGGATTCGGGAGCCAGGCACTGAAGCTTTCTTT. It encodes CAWIREPGTEAFF. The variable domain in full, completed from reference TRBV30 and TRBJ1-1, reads SQTIHQWPATLVQPVGSPLSLECTVEGTSNPNLYWYRQAAGRGLQLLFYSVGIGQISSEVPQNLSASRPQDRQFILSSKKLLLSDSGFYLCAWIREPGTEAFFGQGTRLTVV.

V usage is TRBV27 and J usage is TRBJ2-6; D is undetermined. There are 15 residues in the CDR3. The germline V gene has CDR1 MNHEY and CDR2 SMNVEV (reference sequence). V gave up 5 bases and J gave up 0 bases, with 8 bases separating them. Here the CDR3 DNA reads TGTGCCAGCAGTGGCAGGCACTCTGGGGCCAACGTCCTGACTTTC. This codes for CASSGRHSGANVLTF.

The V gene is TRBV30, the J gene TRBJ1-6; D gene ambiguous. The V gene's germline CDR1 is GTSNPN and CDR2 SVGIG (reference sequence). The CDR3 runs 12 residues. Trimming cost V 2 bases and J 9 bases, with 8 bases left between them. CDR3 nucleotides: TGTGCCTGGAGTTTGAGAGGTTCACCCCTCCACTTT. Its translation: CAWSLRGSPLHF.

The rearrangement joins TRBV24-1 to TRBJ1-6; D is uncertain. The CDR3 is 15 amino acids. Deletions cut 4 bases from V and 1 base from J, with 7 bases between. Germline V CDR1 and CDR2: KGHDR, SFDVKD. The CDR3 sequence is CATSEPRSYNSPLHF. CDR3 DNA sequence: TGTGCCACCAGTGAACCCCGGTCCTATAATTCACCCCTCCACTTT.

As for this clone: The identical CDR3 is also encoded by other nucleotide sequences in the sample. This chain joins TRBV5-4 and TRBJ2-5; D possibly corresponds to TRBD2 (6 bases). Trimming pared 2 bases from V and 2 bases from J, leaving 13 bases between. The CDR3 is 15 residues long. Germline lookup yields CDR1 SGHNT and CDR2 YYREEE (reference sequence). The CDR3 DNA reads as TGTGCCAGCAGCTTTAGCGGATCTCCTCAAGAGACCCAGTACTTC. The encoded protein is CASSFSGSPQETQYF.

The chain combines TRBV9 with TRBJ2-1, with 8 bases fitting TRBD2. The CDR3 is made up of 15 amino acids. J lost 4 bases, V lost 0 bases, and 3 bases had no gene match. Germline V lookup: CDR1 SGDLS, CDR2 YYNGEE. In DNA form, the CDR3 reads TGTGCCAGCAGCGTAGGGCTAGCGGGTTACAATGAGCAGTTCTTC. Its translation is CASSVGLAGYNEQFF. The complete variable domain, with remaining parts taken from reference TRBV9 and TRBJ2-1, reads DSGVTQTPKHLITATGQRVTLRCSPRSGDLSVYWYQQSLDQGLQFLIQYYNGEERAKGNILERFSAQQFPDLHSELNLSSLELGDSALYFCASSVGLAGYNEQFFGPGTRLTVL.

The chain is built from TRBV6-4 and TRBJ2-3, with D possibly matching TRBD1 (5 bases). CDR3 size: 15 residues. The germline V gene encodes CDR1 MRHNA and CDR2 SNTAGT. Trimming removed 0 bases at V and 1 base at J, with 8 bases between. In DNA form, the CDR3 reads TGTGCCAGCAGTGACTCCGACAGTCGCACAGATACGCAGTATTTT. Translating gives CASSDSDSRTDTQYF.

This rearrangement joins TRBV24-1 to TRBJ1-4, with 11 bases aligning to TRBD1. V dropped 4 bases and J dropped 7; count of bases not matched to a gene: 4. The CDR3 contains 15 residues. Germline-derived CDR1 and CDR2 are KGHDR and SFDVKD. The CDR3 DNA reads TGTGCCACCAGTGACTCCGGGACAGGGGGTGAAAAACTGTTTTTT. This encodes CATSDSGTGGEKLFF.

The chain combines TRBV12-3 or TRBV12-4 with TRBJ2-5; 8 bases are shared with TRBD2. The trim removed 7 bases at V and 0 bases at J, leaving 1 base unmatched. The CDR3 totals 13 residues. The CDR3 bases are TGTGCCAGCAAACTAGCGGACCAAGAGACCCAGTACTTC. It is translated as CASKLADQETQYF.

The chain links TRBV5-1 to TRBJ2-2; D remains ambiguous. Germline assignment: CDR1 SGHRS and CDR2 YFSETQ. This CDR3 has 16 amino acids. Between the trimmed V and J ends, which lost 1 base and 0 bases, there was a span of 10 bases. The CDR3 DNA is TGCGCCAGCAGCTTGTCGCAGGTCTCGAACACCGGGGAGCTGTTTTTT. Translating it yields CASSLSQVSNTGELFF.

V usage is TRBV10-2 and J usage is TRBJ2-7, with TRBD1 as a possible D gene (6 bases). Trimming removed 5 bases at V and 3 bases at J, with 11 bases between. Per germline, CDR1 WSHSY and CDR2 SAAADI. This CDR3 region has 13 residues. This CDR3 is CASSHQGLYEQYF. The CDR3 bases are TGCGCCAGCAGTCATCAGGGGCTCTACGAGCAGTACTTC.

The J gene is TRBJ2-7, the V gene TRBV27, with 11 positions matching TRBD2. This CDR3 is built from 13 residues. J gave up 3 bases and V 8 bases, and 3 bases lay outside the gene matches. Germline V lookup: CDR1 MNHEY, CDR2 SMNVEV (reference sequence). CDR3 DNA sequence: TGTGCCAGCCATACTAGCGGGAGCTACGAGCAGTACTTC. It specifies CASHTSGSYEQYF.

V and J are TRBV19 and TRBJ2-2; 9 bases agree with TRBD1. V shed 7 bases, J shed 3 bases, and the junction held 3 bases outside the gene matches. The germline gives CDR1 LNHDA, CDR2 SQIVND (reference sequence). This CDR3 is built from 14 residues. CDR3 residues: CASMDRGYTGELFF. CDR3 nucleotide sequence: TGTGCCAGTATGGACAGGGGTTACACCGGGGAGCTGTTTTTT.

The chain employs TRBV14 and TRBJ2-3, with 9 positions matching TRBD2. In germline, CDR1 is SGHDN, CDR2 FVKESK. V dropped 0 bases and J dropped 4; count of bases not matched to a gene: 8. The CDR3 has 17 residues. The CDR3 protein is CASSQDSGTSWADTQYF. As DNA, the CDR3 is TGTGCCAGCAGCCAAGATTCCGGGACTAGCTGGGCAGATACGCAGTATTTT.

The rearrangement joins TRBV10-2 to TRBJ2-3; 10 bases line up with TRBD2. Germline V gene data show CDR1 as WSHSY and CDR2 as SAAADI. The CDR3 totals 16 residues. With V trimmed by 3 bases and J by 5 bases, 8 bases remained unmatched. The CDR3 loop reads CASSDLASGSIDTQYF. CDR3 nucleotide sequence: TGCGCCAGCAGTGATCTGGCTAGCGGGAGTATAGATACGCAGTATTTT.

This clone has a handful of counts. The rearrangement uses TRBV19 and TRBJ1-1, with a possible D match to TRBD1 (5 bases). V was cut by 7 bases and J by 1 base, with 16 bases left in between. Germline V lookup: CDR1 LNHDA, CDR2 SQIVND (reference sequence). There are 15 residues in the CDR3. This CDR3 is CASTLTDPSNTEAFF. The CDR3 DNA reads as TGTGCCAGTACCCTGACAGACCCTTCGAACACTGAAGCTTTCTTT. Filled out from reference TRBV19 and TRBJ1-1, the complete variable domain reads DGGITQSPKYLFRKEGQNVTLSCEQNLNHDAMYWYRQDPGQGLRLIYYSQIVNDFQKGDIAEGYSVSREKKESFPLTVTSAQKNPTAFYLCASTLTDPSNTEAFFGQGTRLTVV.

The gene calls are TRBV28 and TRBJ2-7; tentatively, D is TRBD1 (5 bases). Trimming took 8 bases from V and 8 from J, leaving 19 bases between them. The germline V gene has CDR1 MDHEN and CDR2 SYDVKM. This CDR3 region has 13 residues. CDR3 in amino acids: CASYSGRGRQQYF. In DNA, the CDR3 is TGTGCCAGCTATAGTGGAAGGGGCCGGCAGCAGTACTTC. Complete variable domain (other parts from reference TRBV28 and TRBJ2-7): DVKVTQSSRYLVKRTGEKVFLECVQDMDHENMFWYRQDPGLGLRLIYFSYDVKMKEKGDIPEGYSVSREKKERFSLILESASTNQTSMYLCASYSGRGRQQYFGPGTRLTVT.

CDR3 coding DNA: TGTGCCAGCAGCTCGGGGACTAGCGAAACCACAGATACGCAGTATTTT. This encodes CASSSGTSETTDTQYF. The rearrangement links TRBV11-3 to TRBJ2-3, with 10 bases lining up with TRBD2. The ends lost 4 bases at V and 2 bases at J; junction bases unmatched: 6. The CDR3 sequence is 16 residues long. Per germline, CDR1 SGHNT and CDR2 YENEEA.

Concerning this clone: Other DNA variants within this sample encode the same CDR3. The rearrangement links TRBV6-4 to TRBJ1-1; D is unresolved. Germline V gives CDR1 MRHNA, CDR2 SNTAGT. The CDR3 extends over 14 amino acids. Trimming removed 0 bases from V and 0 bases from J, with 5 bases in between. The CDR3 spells CASSDSSVNTEAFF. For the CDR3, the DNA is TGTGCCAGCAGTGACTCGAGCGTGAACACTGAAGCTTTCTTT.